This is a list of T cell receptor beta chains from one sample in a study of blood T cell repertoires in COVID-19. Libraries were prepared by immunoSEQ multiplex PCR; TCRdb keeps only in-frame clonotypes and omits some of them. The repertoire holds 95,000 to 150,000 clones, with about two thirds as singletons. Material: peripheral blood. All receptors come from a human donor with acute or convalescent COVID-19. The donor label of this sample is uncertain. Each CDR3 is given with its conserved first and last residue. D genes are given only for firm matches. Some rows have no size entry. The others give once, few or many, or a class for an expanded clone.

V	D	size	J	DNA	CDR3
TRBV2	TRBD2	once	TRBJ2-5	TGTGCCAGCAGTCGGACTAGCGGTCTCCAAGAGACCCAGTACTTC	CASSRTSGLQETQYF
TRBV10-2	TRBD2	.	TRBJ2-1	TGCGCCAGCAGTGCTACTGGACTAGTTAGGGGCAATGAGCAGTTCTTC	CASSATGLVRGNEQFF
TRBV28	.	.	TRBJ2-1	TGTGCCAGCAGGGAGGGAGGTATTTACAATGAGCAGTTCTTC	CASREGGIYNEQFF
TRBV30	.	.	TRBJ1-2	TGTGCCTGGAGTCGGGGACTGCCCTGTGCCTTC	CAWSRGLPCAF
TRBV6-2/TRBV6-3	TRBD2	few	TRBJ2-1	TGTGCCAGCAGCCCTACTAGCGGGGGGACCTTATACAATGAGCAGTTCTTC	CASSPTSGGTLYNEQFF
TRBV5-1	TRBD2	few	TRBJ2-3	TGCGCCAGCAGCTACGTAGCGGGGGTTACAGATACGCAGTATTTT	CASSYVAGVTDTQYF
TRBV27	TRBD2	.	TRBJ2-2	TGTGCCAGCAGTACCCAGACTAGCGGGGGGGCATCCGGGGAGCTGTTTTTT	CASSTQTSGGASGELFF
TRBV6-1	.	once	TRBJ2-7	TGTGCCAGCAGTGAAGGACGGAGCTCCTACGAGCAGTACTTC	CASSEGRSSYEQYF
TRBV10-3	.	.	TRBJ1-3	TGTGCCATCAGCCTCTCTGGAAACACCATATATTTT	CAISLSGNTIYF
TRBV19	TRBD1	.	TRBJ1-1	TGTGCCAGTAGTATTCAATTGGGACAGGGGAAGACTGAAGCTTTCTTT	CASSIQLGQGKTEAFF
TRBV5-1	.	.	TRBJ2-1	TGCGCCAGCAGCCTCGACGGGGTTCCTCCGCAGTTCTTC	CASSLDGVPPQFF
TRBV7-6	.	.	TRBJ1-4	TGTGCCAGCAGCGACACGGGGACTAAACTGTTTTTT	CASSDTGTKLFF
TRBV6-6	.	once	TRBJ1-2	TGTGCCAGCAGTCCCGAGAGGAACCTTATGAGCTACACCTTC	CASSPERNLMSYTF
TRBV6-6	TRBD1	.	TRBJ1-3	TGTGCCAGCACCATGGACAGGGAAGTATATTTT	CASTMDREVYF
TRBV11-2	TRBD1	.	TRBJ1-1	TGTGCCAGCAGCGCCAGATCCGACGGGACAGGGGGACGGGGCACTGAAGCTTTCTTT	CASSARSDGTGGRGTEAFF
TRBV6-1	.	few	TRBJ1-3	TGTGCCAGCAGTGGCCAGGAGGGGCTACGCGGGAACACCATATATTTT	CASSGQEGLRGNTIYF
TRBV13	.	.	TRBJ1-2	TGTGCCAGCAGCTTAAGTTTCAGGGTGTCTGACGGCTACACCTTC	CASSLSFRVSDGYTF
TRBV21-1	.	.	TRBJ1-5	TGTGCCAGCAGCAGGTCAGGGGTGAGGAGCAATCAGCCCCAGCATTTT	CASSRSGVRSNQPQHF
TRBV19	TRBD2	.	TRBJ2-2	TGTGCCAGTAGTAGACCTAGCGGGGGCTTCGAGCCCGGGGAGCTGTTTTTT	CASSRPSGGFEPGELFF
TRBV21-1	.	.	TRBJ1-4	TGTGCCAGCAGCAACGACTCGGAGGATGAAAAACTGTTTTTT	CASSNDSEDEKLFF
TRBV19	TRBD2	few	TRBJ2-1	TGTGCCAGTAGTCGGACTAGCGGGGGGGCCAGGGAGCAGTTCTTC	CASSRTSGGAREQFF
TRBV5-1	.	many	TRBJ2-7	TGCGCCAGCAGCTTGGGGGGGGTCCTCTCCTACGAGCAGTACTTC	CASSLGGVLSYEQYF
TRBV24-1	.	.	TRBJ2-1	TGTGCCACCAGTGGTCAACCGGGACAAGGGTCGAGCTCCTACAATGAGCAGTTCTTC	CATSGQPGQGSSSYNEQFF
TRBV15	TRBD1	.	TRBJ2-7	TGTGCCACCAGCAGAGAGGGTGGGGACAGCACGGACGAGCAGTACTTC	CATSREGGDSTDEQYF
TRBV5-1	.	many	TRBJ1-5	TGCGCCAGCAGCTTGGGAGCGGGGTATAGCAATCAGCCCCAGCATTTT	CASSLGAGYSNQPQHF
TRBV10-3	.	.	TRBJ1-2	TGTGCCATCAGTGATATGACCGGGACAAAAATTAACTATGGCTACACCTTC	CAISDMTGTKINYGYTF
TRBV7-9	TRBD1	.	TRBJ2-1	TGTGCCAGCAGCCCACAGGGGGTAAATGAGCAGTTCTTC	CASSPQGVNEQFF
TRBV5-6	.	many	TRBJ2-7	TGTGCCAGCAGCTCGACAGGGAGGAACGAGCAGTACTTC	CASSSTGRNEQYF
TRBV11-2	.	medium-sized	TRBJ2-2	TGTGCCAGCAGCTTAGAGGGCAGGGTCACCGGGGAGCTGTTTTTT	CASSLEGRVTGELFF
TRBV18	TRBD1	.	TRBJ2-5	TGTGCCAGCTCACCCTTCGGACAGGTCCAAGAGACCCAGTACTTC	CASSPFGQVQETQYF
TRBV30	.	.	TRBJ2-3	TGTGCCTGGAGCCCCCGGGGCAGGGGAAGCACAGATACGCAGTATTTT	CAWSPRGRGSTDTQYF
TRBV28	TRBD1	.	TRBJ2-7	TGTGCCAGCAGTTCACCGGGACAGGGGGCGTACGAGCAGTACTTC	CASSSPGQGAYEQYF
TRBV2	.	.	TRBJ1-4	TGTGCCAGCAGCCAAGTGGGGCTAATAAATGAAAAACTGTTTTTT	CASSQVGLINEKLFF
TRBV5-1	TRBD2	.	TRBJ2-1	TGCGCCAGCAGCCGGGAGGTAGGAGAGCAGTTCTTC	CASSREVGEQFF
TRBV3-1/TRBV3-2	TRBD2	once	TRBJ2-5	TGTGCCAGCAGCGATCAGGGACTACAAGAGACCCAGTACTTC	CASSDQGLQETQYF
TRBV4-2	.	.	TRBJ2-4	TGTGCCAGCAGCACGCGAACAGGTTCTGATTACATTCAGTACTTC	CASSTRTGSDYIQYF
TRBV28	.	once	TRBJ1-1	TGTGCCAGCAGTTTACAGATCCGGAACACTGAAGCTTTCTTT	CASSLQIRNTEAFF
TRBV10-3	TRBD2	.	TRBJ2-3	TGTGCCATCAGTGCCCCGGGGCGGGGGGAACAGTATTTT	CAISAPGRGEQYF
TRBV20-1	.	.	TRBJ2-7	TGCAGTGCACAGACTAGACTCGAGCAGTACTTC	CSAQTRLEQYF
TRBV18	.	.	TRBJ2-1	TGTGCCAGCTCGCCCCCGAGCAATGAGCAGTTCTTC	CASSPPSNEQFF
TRBV24-1	TRBD1	.	TRBJ2-1	TGTGCCACCAGTGGCGAAGGGGGCGAATTTCTAAGCAATGAGCAGTTCTTC	CATSGEGGEFLSNEQFF
TRBV5-8	TRBD1	.	TRBJ1-2	TGTGCCAGCAGCTTTAGACAGGGGGCAAACTATGGCTACACCTTC	CASSFRQGANYGYTF
TRBV7-6	TRBD1	few	TRBJ2-1	TGTGCCAGCAGCTGGGGGACAGACCCCAATGAGCAGTTCTTC	CASSWGTDPNEQFF
TRBV4-1	.	.	TRBJ2-3	TGCGCCAGCAGGCGAGAAGGACTCGGGGAGCTCCCAGATACGCAGTATTTT	CASRREGLGELPDTQYF
TRBV30	.	medium-sized	TRBJ1-4	TGTGCCTGGAGTGTAAATCGGGACACAAAACTGTTTTTT	CAWSVNRDTKLFF
TRBV19	TRBD1	.	TRBJ2-1	TGTGCCAGTAGCCGAAATCCCGGGACAGGCTACAATGAGCAGTTCTTC	CASSRNPGTGYNEQFF
TRBV12-3/TRBV12-4	.	.	TRBJ1-6	TGTGCCAGCAACATCGGGGATTCACCCCTCCACTTT	CASNIGDSPLHF
TRBV28	TRBD1	.	TRBJ1-4	TGTGCCAGCAGTTTATTCGGGACAGGGCATCTCGCGGCTAATGAAAAACTGTTTTTT	CASSLFGTGHLAANEKLFF
TRBV2	TRBD1	.	TRBJ1-3	TGTGCCAGCAGCCTGCAGGGGGCAGGGAACACCATATATTTT	CASSLQGAGNTIYF
TRBV6-5	.	.	TRBJ1-1	TGTGCCAGCAGGGACCGACAGCTGACGGGCACTGAAGCTTTCTTT	CASRDRQLTGTEAFF
TRBV5-5	TRBD1	.	TRBJ1-4	TGTGCCAGCAGCCCCGCGGGGACAGGGGGGCCGGGGGAAAAACTGTTTTTT	CASSPAGTGGPGEKLFF
TRBV28	TRBD1	once	TRBJ1-5	TGTGCCAGCAGCCTTTCCGGACAGGGCAATCAGCCCCAGCATTTT	CASSLSGQGNQPQHF
TRBV18	.	.	TRBJ2-5	TGTGCCAGCTCACCACGCGCGGGAATTGGAGATGAGACCCAGTACTTC	CASSPRAGIGDETQYF
TRBV2	.	once	TRBJ1-1	TGTGCCAGCAGTCAAAGCACAGGGAACACTGAAGCTTTCTTT	CASSQSTGNTEAFF
TRBV5-1	TRBD1	.	TRBJ2-2	TGCGCCAGCAGCGTACAGGGGACGGGCGGGGAGCTGTTTTTT	CASSVQGTGGELFF
TRBV6-4	.	.	TRBJ2-2	TGTGCCAGCAGTGACTCGATAGACACCGGGGAGCTGTTTTTT	CASSDSIDTGELFF
TRBV24-1	TRBD1	.	TRBJ1-2	TGTGCCACCAGTGACCACTACAGGGGATATGGCTACACCTTC	CATSDHYRGYGYTF
TRBV5-1	.	.	TRBJ2-5	TGCGCCAGCAGCTTGCGCCCCGGCAGGGAAGAGACCCAGTACTTC	CASSLRPGREETQYF
TRBV19	TRBD2	.	TRBJ2-2	TGTGCCAGCAATCCACCGGGACTATACACCGGGGAGCTGTTTTTT	CASNPPGLYTGELFF
TRBV7-8	TRBD2	.	TRBJ2-2	TGTGCCAGCAGCTTACGGACTAGCGGGGGTAACACCGGGGAGCTGTTTTTT	CASSLRTSGGNTGELFF